This T cell receptor (beta chain) came from a study of Graves' ophthalmopathy and Graves' hyperthyroidism. Whole-study results and caveats: Cross-validated, the 13-signature model showed 87.88%/81.08% sensitivity/specificity, and 80%/75% in the test set.

As for this clonotype: Its cognate antigen is unknown.

Amplification from RNA transcripts yielded the TCR beta CDR3 regions. The first round was an RT-PCR with HTBI primers, and the second round was a multiplex PCR. Each CDR3 protein is one row after TCRdb ran MiXCR on the multiplex PCR reads. The sample has roughly 160,000 distinct CDR3 sequences, 30% to 45% seen once. The source material was peripheral blood. This TCR was sampled from a woman aged 40 to 49 with Graves' ophthalmopathy.

CDR3 residues: CASSHGTGKQPQHF. The CDR3 nucleotides are TGTGCCAGCAGCCACGGGACAGGGAAACAGCCCCAGCATTTT. The chain employs TRBV12-3 or TRBV12-4 and TRBJ1-5; 9 nucleotides line up with TRBD1. V lost 6 bases, J lost 7 bases, and 7 bases stayed unmatched. This CDR3 has 14 amino acids.